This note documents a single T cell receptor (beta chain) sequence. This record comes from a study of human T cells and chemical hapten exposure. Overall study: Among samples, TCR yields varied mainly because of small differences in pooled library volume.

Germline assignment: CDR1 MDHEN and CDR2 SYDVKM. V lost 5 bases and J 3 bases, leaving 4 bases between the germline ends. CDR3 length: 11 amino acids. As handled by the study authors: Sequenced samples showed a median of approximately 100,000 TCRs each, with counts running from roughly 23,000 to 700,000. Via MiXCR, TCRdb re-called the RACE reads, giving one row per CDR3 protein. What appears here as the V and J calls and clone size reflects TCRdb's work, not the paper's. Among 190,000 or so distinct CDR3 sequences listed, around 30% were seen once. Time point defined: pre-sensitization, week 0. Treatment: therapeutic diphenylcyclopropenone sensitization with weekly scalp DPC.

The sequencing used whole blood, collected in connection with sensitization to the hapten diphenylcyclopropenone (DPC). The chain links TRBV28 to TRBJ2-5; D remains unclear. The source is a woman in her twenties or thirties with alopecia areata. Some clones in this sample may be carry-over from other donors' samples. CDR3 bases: TGTGCCAGCAGTCATAAAGAGACCCAGTACTTC. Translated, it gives CASSHKETQYF.